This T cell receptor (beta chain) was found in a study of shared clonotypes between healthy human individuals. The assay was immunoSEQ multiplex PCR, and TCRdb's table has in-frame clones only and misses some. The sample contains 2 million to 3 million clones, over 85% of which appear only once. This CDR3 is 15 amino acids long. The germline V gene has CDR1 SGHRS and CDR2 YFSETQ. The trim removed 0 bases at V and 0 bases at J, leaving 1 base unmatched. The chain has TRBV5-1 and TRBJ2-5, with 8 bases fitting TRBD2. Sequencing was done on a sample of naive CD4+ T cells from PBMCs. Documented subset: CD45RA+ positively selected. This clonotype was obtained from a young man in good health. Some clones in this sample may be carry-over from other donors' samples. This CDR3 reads CASSLASGYQETQYF. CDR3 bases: TGCGCCAGCAGCTTGGCTAGCGGGTACCAAGAGACCCAGTACTTC.